These T cell receptor beta chains were read from a single sample in a study of blood T cell repertoires in COVID-19. Only in-frame clones appear in the TCRdb table, and some are missing; sequencing was by immunoSEQ multiplex PCR. The sample holds 97,000 or so clones, 90% seen once. Sequencing was done on a sample of peripheral blood. Every receptor here comes from a man aged 50-60 years with acute or convalescent COVID-19. Both conserved end residues are part of each CDR3. D genes are given only for firm matches. Rows give clone size only sometimes, using once, few, many, or a class for an expanded clone.

v_gene,len,abundance,j_gene,d_gene,CDR3nt,CDR3aa
TRBV5-6,16,.,TRBJ1-2,TRBD1,TGTGCCAGCAGCTTCTACACAGGGGGAAAAGAGCATGGCTACACCTTC,CASSFYTGGKEHGYTF
TRBV7-9,14,once,TRBJ1-6,.,TGTGCCAGCAGCACAAATACAGTTAATTCACCCCTCCACTTT,CASSTNTVNSPLHF
TRBV5-5,19,.,TRBJ1-6,.,TGTGCCAGCAGCTCAGCCGGACACGGATTAAGCTCCTATAATTCACCCCTCCACTTT,CASSSAGHGLSSYNSPLHF
TRBV9,12,.,TRBJ1-1,.,TGTGCCAGCAGCCCCTGGACAGCGAAGGCTTTCTTT,CASSPWTAKAFF
TRBV5-8,14,.,TRBJ1-2,.,TGTGCCAGCAGCCCGGGAGGCCGCCGGTATGGCTACACCTTC,CASSPGGRRYGYTF
TRBV7-9,16,.,TRBJ2-5,TRBD2,TGTGCCAGCAGCCCCCCCGTTCGAAGGGCGGGGGGGACCCAGTACTTC,CASSPPVRRAGGTQYF
TRBV3-1/TRBV3-2,15,.,TRBJ2-3,.,TGTGCCAGCAGCCAAGGGCGGACAGAAGGGTATACGCAGTATTTT,CASSQGRTEGYTQYF
TRBV12-5,16,.,TRBJ2-2,TRBD2,TGTGCTAGTGGTTTGGGGCTAGCGGGAGGTGCCGGGGAGCTGTTTTTT,CASGLGLAGGAGELFF
TRBV10-3,13,.,TRBJ1-5,.,TGTGCCATCACTGACGGACAGAATCAGCCCCAGCATTTT,CAITDGQNQPQHF
TRBV11-2,15,.,TRBJ2-7,TRBD1,TGTGCCAGCAGCAAAGAGACAGGGGGATACTACGAGCAGTACTTC,CASSKETGGYYEQYF
TRBV5-6,16,.,TRBJ2-4,.,TGTGCCAGCAGCTCCGGGACTGTTGGTAGCGAAAACATTCAGTACTTC,CASSSGTVGSENIQYF
TRBV7-2,14,.,TRBJ2-4,TRBD1,TGTGCCAGCAGCTCGGGACAGGGGAAAAACATTCAGTACTTC,CASSSGQGKNIQYF
TRBV7-9,17,.,TRBJ2-2,TRBD1,TGTGCCAGCAGCCAAAAAAGGGGGCGGCAGAACACCGGGGAGCTGTTTTTT,CASSQKRGRQNTGELFF
TRBV5-6,15,once,TRBJ1-5,TRBD1,TGTGCCAGCAGTTCGGACAGGGGATGGGGGCAGCCCCAGCATTTT,CASSSDRGWGQPQHF
TRBV3-1/TRBV3-2,15,once,TRBJ1-5,TRBD1,TGTGCCAGCAGCCAAGGACAGGGGAGCAATCAGCCCCAGCATTTT,CASSQGQGSNQPQHF
TRBV6-5,14,.,TRBJ1-1,.,TGTGCCAGCAGTTACAGGGGGGGGAGCACTGAAGCTTTCTTT,CASSYRGGSTEAFF
TRBV30,14,.,TRBJ1-6,.,TGTGCCTGGAGTGTATCCAGGGCCAATTCACCCCTCCACTTT,CAWSVSRANSPLHF
TRBV4-1,15,.,TRBJ2-5,.,TGCGCCAGCAGCCAAGGGGGTAGCGGACAAGAGACCCAGTACTTC,CASSQGGSGQETQYF
TRBV28,15,once,TRBJ2-7,TRBD1,TGTGCCAGCAGTCCCCTGGGACAGGGCTCCTACGAGCAGTACTTC,CASSPLGQGSYEQYF
TRBV20-1,11,once,TRBJ1-5,.,TGCAGTGGTTATAAGGATCGGGCCCAGCATTTT,CSGYKDRAQHF
TRBV30,13,.,TRBJ2-2,.,TGTGCCTGGAGTAAAACAGACGGCGGGGAGCTGTTTTTT,CAWSKTDGGELFF
TRBV19,16,.,TRBJ2-2,.,TGTGCCAGTAGTTACGGGAGCGGGTGGGACACCGGGGAGCTGTTTTTT,CASSYGSGWDTGELFF
TRBV14,16,.,TRBJ2-5,TRBD1,TGTGCCAGCAGTCAACCCGTCCAGGGGGCCCAAGAGACCCAGTACTTC,CASSQPVQGAQETQYF
TRBV7-9,11,.,TRBJ2-7,.,TGTGCCAGCAGCTTTCGGGGCGAGCAGTACTTC,CASSFRGEQYF
TRBV27,15,few,TRBJ1-1,.,TGTGCCAGCAATTCAGGACAGCACCTGAACACTGAAGCTTTCTTT,CASNSGQHLNTEAFF
TRBV13,13,once,TRBJ1-1,.,TGTGCCAGCAGCCCTGGACAAGACACTGAAGCTTTCTTT,CASSPGQDTEAFF
TRBV5-1,11,.,TRBJ2-3,.,TGCGCCAGCAGCCTCGAGGGTACGCAGTATTTT,CASSLEGTQYF
TRBV11-2,13,.,TRBJ1-4,.,TGTGCCAGCAGCTTAGCGGGGATCGAAAAACTGTTTTTT,CASSLAGIEKLFF
TRBV6-1,13,.,TRBJ1-2,.,TGTGCCAGCAGTGAGTCTCCAGATTATGGCTACACCTTC,CASSESPDYGYTF
TRBV11-2,13,.,TRBJ1-6,.,TGTGCCAGCAGCTTAGATCGAGGTTCACCCCTCCACTTT,CASSLDRGSPLHF
TRBV6-5,14,.,TRBJ1-3,.,TGTGCCAGCGGTTCCGGGGGGCGAGGAAACACCATATATTTT,CASGSGGRGNTIYF
TRBV3-1/TRBV3-2,16,.,TRBJ2-2,TRBD1,TGTGCCAGCAGCCAAGTGAGAACAGGGGGAAACGGGGAGCTGTTTTTT,CASSQVRTGGNGELFF
TRBV7-2,16,few,TRBJ2-7,.,TGTGCCAGCAGCTTAGTAGGAGGGGGGGGTTCCTACGAGCAGTACTTC,CASSLVGGGGSYEQYF
TRBV25-1,14,.,TRBJ1-1,TRBD1,TGTGCCAGCAGTGAGCCGGGACAGGGGAGGAAAGCTTTCTTT,CASSEPGQGRKAFF